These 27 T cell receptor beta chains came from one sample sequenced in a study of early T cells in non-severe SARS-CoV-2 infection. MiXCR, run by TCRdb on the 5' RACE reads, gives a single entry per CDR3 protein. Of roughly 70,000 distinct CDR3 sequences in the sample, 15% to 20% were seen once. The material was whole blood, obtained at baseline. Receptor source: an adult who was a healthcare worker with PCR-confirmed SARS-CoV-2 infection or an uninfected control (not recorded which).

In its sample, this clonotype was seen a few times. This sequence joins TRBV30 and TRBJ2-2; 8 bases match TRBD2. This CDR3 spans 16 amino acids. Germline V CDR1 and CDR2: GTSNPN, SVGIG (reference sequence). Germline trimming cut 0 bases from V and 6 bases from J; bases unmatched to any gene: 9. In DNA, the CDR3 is TGTGCCTGGAGTGTTAAAGCGGGGGAATGGGCCGGGGAGCTGTTTTTT. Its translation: CAWSVKAGEWAGELFF.

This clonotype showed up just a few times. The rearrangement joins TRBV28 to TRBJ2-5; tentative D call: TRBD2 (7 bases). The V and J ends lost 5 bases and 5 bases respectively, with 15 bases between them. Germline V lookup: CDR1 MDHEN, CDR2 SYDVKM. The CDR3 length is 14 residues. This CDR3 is CASSPPGGQETQYF. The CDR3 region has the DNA TGTGCCAGCAGTCCTCCCGGGGGGCAGGAGACCCAGTACTTC.

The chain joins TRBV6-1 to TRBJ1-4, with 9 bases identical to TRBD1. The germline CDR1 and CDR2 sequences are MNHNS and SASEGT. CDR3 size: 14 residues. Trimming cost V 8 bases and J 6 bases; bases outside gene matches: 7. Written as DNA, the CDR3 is TGTGCCAGCCGGACAGGGGCACGTCATGAAAAACTGTTTTTT. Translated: CASRTGARHEKLFF.

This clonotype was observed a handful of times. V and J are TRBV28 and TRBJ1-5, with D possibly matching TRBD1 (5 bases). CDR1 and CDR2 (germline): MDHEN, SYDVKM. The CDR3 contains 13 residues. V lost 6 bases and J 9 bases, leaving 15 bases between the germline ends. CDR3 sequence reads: CASRPGSGGPQHF. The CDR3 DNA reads TGTGCCAGCAGGCCTGGGTCGGGGGGGCCCCAGCATTTT.

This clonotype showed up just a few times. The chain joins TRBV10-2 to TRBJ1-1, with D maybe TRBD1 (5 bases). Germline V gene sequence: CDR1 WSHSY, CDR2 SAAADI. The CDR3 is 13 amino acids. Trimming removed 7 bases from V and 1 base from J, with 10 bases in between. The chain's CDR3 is CASNRGENTEAFF. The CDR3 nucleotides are TGCGCCAGCAATCGGGGCGAGAACACTGAAGCTTTCTTT.

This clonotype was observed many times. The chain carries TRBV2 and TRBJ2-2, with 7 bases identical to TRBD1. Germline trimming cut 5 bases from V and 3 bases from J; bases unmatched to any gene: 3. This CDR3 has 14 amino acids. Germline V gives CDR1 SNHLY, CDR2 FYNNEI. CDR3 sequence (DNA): TGTGCCAGCAGTAGACAGGGCCACACCGGGGAGCTGTTTTTT. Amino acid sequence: CASSRQGHTGELFF.

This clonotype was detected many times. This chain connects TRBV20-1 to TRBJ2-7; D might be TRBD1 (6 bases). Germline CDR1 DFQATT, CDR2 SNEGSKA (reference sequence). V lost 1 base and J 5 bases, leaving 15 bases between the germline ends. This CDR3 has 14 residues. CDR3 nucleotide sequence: TGCAGTGCTAGAGTCCAACAGGGAGCCCACGAGCAGTACTTC. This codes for CSARVQQGAHEQYF.

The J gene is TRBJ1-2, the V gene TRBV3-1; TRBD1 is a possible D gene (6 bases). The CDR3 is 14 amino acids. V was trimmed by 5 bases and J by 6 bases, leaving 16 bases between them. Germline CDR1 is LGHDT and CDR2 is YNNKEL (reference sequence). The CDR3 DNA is TGTGCCAGCAGCTTGGGGGGGCGGATGCATGGCTACACCTTC. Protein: CASSLGGRMHGYTF.

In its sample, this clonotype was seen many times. As DNA, the CDR3 is TGTGCCAGCAGCATCTATTTAAATGAGCAGTTCTTC. This sequence encodes CASSIYLNEQFF. The J gene is TRBJ2-1, the V gene TRBV7-9; D uncertain. Trimming left V 5 bases short and J 7 bases short, with 9 bases between. In germline, CDR1 is SEHNR, CDR2 FQNEAQ (reference sequence). The CDR3 runs 12 residues.

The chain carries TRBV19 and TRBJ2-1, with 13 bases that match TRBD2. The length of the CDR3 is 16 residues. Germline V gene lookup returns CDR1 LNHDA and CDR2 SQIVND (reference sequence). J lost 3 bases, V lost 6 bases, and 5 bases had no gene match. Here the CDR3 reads CASSRGLAGVYNEQFF. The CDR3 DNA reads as TGTGCCAGTAGCCGCGGACTAGCGGGAGTCTACAATGAGCAGTTCTTC.

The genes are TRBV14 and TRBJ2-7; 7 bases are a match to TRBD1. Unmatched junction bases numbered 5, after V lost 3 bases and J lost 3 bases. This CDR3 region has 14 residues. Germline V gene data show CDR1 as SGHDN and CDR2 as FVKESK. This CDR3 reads CASSQDRLHYEQYF. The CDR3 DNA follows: TGTGCCAGCAGCCAGGACAGGCTTCACTACGAGCAGTACTTC.

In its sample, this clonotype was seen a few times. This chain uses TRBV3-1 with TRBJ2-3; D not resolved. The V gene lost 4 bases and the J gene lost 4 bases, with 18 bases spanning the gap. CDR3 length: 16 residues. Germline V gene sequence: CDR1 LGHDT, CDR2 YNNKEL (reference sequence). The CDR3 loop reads CASSRQTSSVSDTQYF. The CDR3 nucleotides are TGTGCCAGCAGCCGCCAGACCTCTTCAGTTTCAGATACGCAGTATTTT.

The CDR3 is CASSLAAVNTEAFF. In DNA form, the CDR3 reads TGTGCCAGCAGCTTAGCGGCTGTGAACACTGAAGCTTTCTTT. The chain links TRBV7-6 to TRBJ1-1; no firm D call. Trimming shortened V by 0 bases and J by 0 bases, and 5 bases separated the two germline ends. Germline V gene lookup returns CDR1 SGHVS and CDR2 FNYEAQ. The CDR3 runs 14 residues.

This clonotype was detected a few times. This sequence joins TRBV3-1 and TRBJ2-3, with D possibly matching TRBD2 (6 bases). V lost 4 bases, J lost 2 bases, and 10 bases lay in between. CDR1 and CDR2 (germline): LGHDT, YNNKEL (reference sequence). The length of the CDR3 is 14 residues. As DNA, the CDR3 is TGTGCCAGCAGCCGGGGACTGAACACAGATACGCAGTATTTT. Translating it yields CASSRGLNTDTQYF.

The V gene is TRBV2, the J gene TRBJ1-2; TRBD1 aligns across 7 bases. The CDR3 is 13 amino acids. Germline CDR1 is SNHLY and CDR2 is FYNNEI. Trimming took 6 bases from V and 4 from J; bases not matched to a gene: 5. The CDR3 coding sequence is TGTGCCAGCAGCAACAGGGGCGCCTATGGCTACACCTTC. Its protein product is CASSNRGAYGYTF.

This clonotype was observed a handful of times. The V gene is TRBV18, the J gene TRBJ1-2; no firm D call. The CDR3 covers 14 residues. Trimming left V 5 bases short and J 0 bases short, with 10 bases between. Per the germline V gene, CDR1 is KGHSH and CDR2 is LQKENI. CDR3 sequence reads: CASSTENSNYGYTF. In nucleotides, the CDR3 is TGTGCCAGCTCAACAGAGAATTCTAACTATGGCTACACCTTC.

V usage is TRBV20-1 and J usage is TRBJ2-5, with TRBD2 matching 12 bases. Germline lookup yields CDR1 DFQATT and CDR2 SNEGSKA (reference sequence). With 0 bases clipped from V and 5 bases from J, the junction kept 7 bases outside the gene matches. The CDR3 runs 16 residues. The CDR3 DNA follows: TGCAGTGCTAGAGATCCTAGCGGGAGGGCCGGTGAGACCCAGTACTTC. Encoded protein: CSARDPSGRAGETQYF.

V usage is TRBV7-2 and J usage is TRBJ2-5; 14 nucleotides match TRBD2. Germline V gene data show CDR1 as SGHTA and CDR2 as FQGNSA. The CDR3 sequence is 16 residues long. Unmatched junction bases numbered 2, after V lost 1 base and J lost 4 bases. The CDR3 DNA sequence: TGTGCCAGCAGCTTAGGAGGACTAGCGGGAGGAGAGACCCAGTACTTC. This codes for CASSLGGLAGGETQYF.

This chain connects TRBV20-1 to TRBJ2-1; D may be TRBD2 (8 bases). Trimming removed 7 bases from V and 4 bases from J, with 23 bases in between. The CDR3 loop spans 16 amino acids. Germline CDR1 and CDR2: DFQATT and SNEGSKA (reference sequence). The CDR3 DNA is TGCAGTGTCGGGGGGGGACAGTCGGGACTTTACAATGAGCAGTTCTTC. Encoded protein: CSVGGGQSGLYNEQFF.

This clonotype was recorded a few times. The CDR3 sequence: CASSFTAVAKNIQYF. CDR3 coding DNA: TGTGCCAGCAGTTTTACAGCGGTGGCCAAAAACATTCAGTACTTC. The genes are TRBV28 and TRBJ2-4; D might be TRBD2 (5 bases). Germline V gene lookup returns CDR1 MDHEN and CDR2 SYDVKM. Trimming removed 3 bases at V and 1 base at J, with 10 bases between. The CDR3 loop spans 15 amino acids.

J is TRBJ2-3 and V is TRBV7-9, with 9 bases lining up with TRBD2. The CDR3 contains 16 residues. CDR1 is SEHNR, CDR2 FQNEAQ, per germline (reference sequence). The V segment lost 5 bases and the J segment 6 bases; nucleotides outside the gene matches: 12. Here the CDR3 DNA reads TGTGCCAGCAGCCCCGATATAGCGGGGGTTGGGGATACGCAGTATTTT. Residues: CASSPDIAGVGDTQYF.

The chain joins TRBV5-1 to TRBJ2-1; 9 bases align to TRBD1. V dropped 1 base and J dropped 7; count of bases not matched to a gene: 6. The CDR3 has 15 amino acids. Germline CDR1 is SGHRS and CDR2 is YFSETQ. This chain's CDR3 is CASSLMTGGRNEQFF. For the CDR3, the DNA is TGCGCCAGCAGCTTGATGACAGGGGGGAGGAATGAGCAGTTCTTC.

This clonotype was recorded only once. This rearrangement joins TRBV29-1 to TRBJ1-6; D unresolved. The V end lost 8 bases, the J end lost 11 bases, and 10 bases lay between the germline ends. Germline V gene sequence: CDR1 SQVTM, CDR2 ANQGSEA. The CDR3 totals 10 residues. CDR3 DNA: TGCAGCTCTGGGAATCCACCCCTCCACTTT. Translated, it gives CSSGNPPLHF.

CDR3 protein: CASSSAPGVQNTGELFF. In DNA form, the CDR3 reads TGTGCCAGTAGCTCTGCTCCCGGGGTTCAGAACACCGGGGAGCTGTTTTTT. The chain has TRBV19 and TRBJ2-2, with D tentatively TRBD2 (5 bases). Germline CDR1 LNHDA, CDR2 SQIVND (reference sequence). The V gene lost 6 bases and the J gene lost 1 base, with 18 bases spanning the gap. This CDR3 is 17 amino acids long.

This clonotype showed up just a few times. The CDR3 loop is CATSEGSGYTEAFF. CDR3 bases: TGTGCCACCAGTGAAGGATCCGGGTACACTGAAGCTTTCTTT. The genes are TRBV24-1 and TRBJ1-1; D gene ambiguous. V was clipped by 4 bases and J by 3 bases, with 11 bases between them. The CDR3 totals 14 residues. Germline CDR1 and CDR2: KGHDR and SFDVKD.

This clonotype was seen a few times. CDR3: CASSTHTGQTYNEQFF. CDR3 nucleotide sequence: TGTGCCAGCAGCACTCACACGGGACAGACTTATAATGAGCAGTTCTTC. The J gene is TRBJ2-1, the V gene TRBV9; TRBD1 agrees at 7 bases. The V gene's germline CDR1 is SGDLS and CDR2 YYNGEE. V lost 4 bases, J lost 7 bases, and 14 bases stayed unmatched. The CDR3 length is 16 residues.

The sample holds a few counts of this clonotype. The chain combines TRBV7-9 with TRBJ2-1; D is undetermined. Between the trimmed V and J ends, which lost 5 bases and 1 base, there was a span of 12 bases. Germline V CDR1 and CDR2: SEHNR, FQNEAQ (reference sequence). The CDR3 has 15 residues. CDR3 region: CASSHDGRSYNEQFF. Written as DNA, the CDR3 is TGTGCCAGCAGCCACGACGGACGATCCTACAATGAGCAGTTCTTC.